This T cell receptor beta chain was observed in a study of long-term antiretroviral therapy in people with HIV. Study observations and caveats: In HIV, the repertoires covered a tighter span of CDR3 lengths than in controls. It was not possible to obtain data on ART adherence, viral resistance or therapy changes.

Version v3.0 of the immunoSEQ assay ran at survey level. The table came from immunoSEQ multiplex PCR; TCRdb's copy has only in-frame clones and leaves some out. Of tens of thousands of clones detected, 76% appear once; the ten largest clones hold around 5%. A remark on this clone: The antigen is unknown.

Every donor contributed at least one pre-ART and at least two post-ART PBMC samples. People in the study who had HIV all got their treatment in the United States. The CDR3 sequence is 14 residues long. Germline loops: CDR1 MNHEY, CDR2 SVGAGI. Losses at the gene ends were 6 bases for V and 7 bases for J; bases not matched to a gene: 7. The material sequenced was unsorted PBMCs, taken 0.5 years after starting antiretroviral therapy. The TCR was taken from a woman aged 40 to 50 with HIV. This chain connects TRBV6-5 to TRBJ1-4; 8 bases fit TRBD1. CDR3 residues: CASSQGALGEKLFF. The CDR3 DNA reads TGTGCCAGCAGCCAGGGGGCGCTTGGTGAAAAACTGTTTTTT.